The 9 T cell receptor beta chains below all came from one sample that was sequenced in a study of cytomegalovirus exposure and HLA in healthy donors. In the PCR, 60 Vbeta and 13 Jbeta primers were used. Clones were sequenced by immunoSEQ multiplex PCR, and TCRdb holds only the in-frame ones, with some missing. The sample has roughly 130,000 clones; about four fifths are singletons. The sequenced sample was PBMCs. All receptors come from a man aged 18 to 29 in good health and CMV-seronegative.

The chain couples TRBV19 to TRBJ1-1; 7 bases line up with TRBD1. Trimming cost V 6 bases and J 4 bases; bases outside gene matches: 8. Germline V lookup: CDR1 LNHDA, CDR2 SQIVND (reference sequence). This CDR3 region has 14 residues. CDR3 DNA: TGTGCCAGTAGAGGGGGCAGGGGGACCACTGAAGCTTTCTTT. Its translation: CASRGGRGTTEAFF.

The V and J genes are TRBV19 and TRBJ2-5; 8 nucleotides line up with TRBD2. V was clipped by 5 bases and J by 7 bases; unmatched bases: 9. Germline V gene sequence: CDR1 LNHDA, CDR2 SQIVND (reference sequence). The CDR3 contains 14 residues. CDR3 nucleotides: TGTGCCAGTAGTCTGACTAGCGCACTAGGGACCCAGTACTTC. Residues: CASSLTSALGTQYF.

This rearrangement joins TRBV7-2 to TRBJ1-1, with D tentatively TRBD1 (5 bases). Germline V gene sequence: CDR1 SGHTA, CDR2 FQGNSA. The CDR3 has 15 amino acids. Trimming removed 5 bases at V and 1 base at J, with 14 bases between. CDR3 coding DNA: TGTGCCAGCAGCGGGGGGAGCCGGGGGAACACTGAAGCTTTCTTT. Translation: CASSGGSRGNTEAFF. The full variable domain, in which reference TRBV7-2 and TRBJ1-1 provide the parts outside the CDR3, is GAGVSQSPSNKVTEKGKDVELRCDPISGHTALYWYRQSLGQGLEFLIYFQGNSAPDKSGLPSDRFSAERTGGSVSTLTIQRTQQEDSAVYLCASSGGSRGNTEAFFGQGTRLTVV.

Only one count was recorded for this clone. The chain combines TRBV4-3 with TRBJ2-3; 7 nucleotides align to TRBD2. V lost 0 bases to trimming and J lost 4 bases; unmatched junction nucleotides: 7. The CDR3 runs to 16 residues. Germline V gene sequence: CDR1 LGHNA, CDR2 YSLEER. The CDR3 reads CASSQDYQGGADTQYF. CDR3 sequence (DNA): TGCGCCAGCAGCCAAGATTATCAGGGAGGGGCAGATACGCAGTATTTT.

The CDR3 coding sequence is TGCGCCAGCAGCCCGGGACAGCCCACCGGGGAGCTGTTTTTT. Protein product: CASSPGQPTGELFF. J is TRBJ2-2 and V is TRBV5-1; 7 bases map to TRBD1. J was trimmed by 4 bases and V by 4 bases; bases with no gene match: 4. The CDR3 contains 14 residues. Germline V gene sequence: CDR1 SGHRS, CDR2 YFSETQ.

The chain joins TRBV28 to TRBJ2-7; TRBD1 is a possible D gene (5 bases). Between the trimmed V and J ends, which lost 5 bases and 6 bases, there was a span of 20 bases. The CDR3 sequence is 15 residues long. Germline lookup yields CDR1 MDHEN and CDR2 SYDVKM. The CDR3 reads CASSEQRTLHGEQYF. Written as DNA, the CDR3 is TGTGCCAGCAGTGAACAACGGACACTTCACGGCGAGCAGTACTTC.

The chain couples TRBV27 to TRBJ2-7; 7 bases align to TRBD2. The V gene end was trimmed by 6 bases and the J gene end by 4 bases; junction bases not matched to a gene: 9. This CDR3 has 14 residues. Germline V CDR1 and CDR2: MNHEY, SMNVEV (reference sequence). DNA of the CDR3: TGTGCCAGCAGCAGACTAGCAGGACCGTACGAGCAGTACTTC. It translates to CASSRLAGPYEQYF.

V usage is TRBV9 and J usage is TRBJ1-6; D call uncertain. The CDR3 spans 12 residues. Germline values: CDR1 SGDLS, CDR2 YYNGEE. V lost 0 bases and J lost 11, with 6 bases in between. CDR3 bases: TGTGCCAGCAGCGTAGGAACGGCACCCCTCCACTTT. Amino acid sequence: CASSVGTAPLHF.

V gene TRBV6-6 combines with J gene TRBJ1-2; D unclear. CDR1 MNHNY and CDR2 SVGAGI come from the germline V gene (reference sequence). The CDR3 extends over 13 amino acids. V lost 4 bases to trimming and J lost 6 bases, with 12 bases between them. The CDR3 loop is CASSSWERDGYTF. The CDR3 coding sequence is TGTGCCAGCAGTTCCTGGGAGAGAGATGGCTACACCTTC.